This record concerns one T cell receptor beta chain sequence. What this receptor recognizes is not known. Nothing much larger sits one base from this clone, and base qualities are not available. This sample was taken from a study of cytotoxic CD8 clonotypes in ibrutinib-treated CLL (dated by TCRdb to the early 2020s). Context from the whole study: The cohort had around twelve relapsed/refractory and some 15 treatment-naive patients; 17 to 18 were IGHV unmutated. Partial responses were observed in about 25 patients and complete responses in 2; after a median follow-up of around 68 months, remission was maintained in about 15 patients and progression was observed in approximately 12. Samples at response were collected after a median of 12 months of treatment, with a range of roughly 6 to 40 months. Samples averaged approximately 260,000 productive templates and roughly 86,000 productive rearrangements. Longitudinal samples were available for about 30% of the 86 trial participants. Cryopreserved peripheral blood mononuclear cells were obtained prior to treatment, at the time of response, and at either disease progression or sustained remission. Every sample from remission and from progressive disease was obtained while the patients were still on ibrutinib. Study-level results and caveats: Baseline clonality exceeded that of age-matched healthy donors and correlated strongly with circulating CD8+ T-cell counts. Public clonotypes were rare and either shrank or stayed stable during treatment, and the rise in clonality at ibrutinib response reflected expansion of private clonotypes. Sustained-remission and progressing patients did not have matched sampling times, and lymph node repertoires were not examined. An increase in clonality was observed at ibrutinib response, with clonality remaining stable during sustained remission and falling back toward baseline at progression.

Each clonotype received, on average, roughly 9.6x coverage in deep resolution sequencing performed on a MiSeq, where the target depth lay between 1 in 1 million and 1 in 200,000 T cells. The immunoSEQ hsTCRB Kit was used to generate the TCR beta libraries. The study's processing was this. ImmunoSEQ Data Assistant and ImmunoSEQ Analyzer were used for data analysis, and V, D and J genes were assigned according to IMGT definitions. Clonality, which ranges from 0 to 1, was calculated by subtracting the normalized Shannon entropy of productive rearrangement frequencies from one. Only overrepresented clonotypes making up at least 0.05% of each patient's repertoire were included in the public clonotype analysis. Some twelve repertoires from age-matched healthy donors, obtained from immuneACCESS, served as clonality controls. The source is immuneACCESS, and TCRdb retained only in-frame sequences with V and J called. Part of the clones is not carried over; for the studies checked, unresolved V genes explain less than half of this, and the remainder is unexplained. D and trimming come from the DNA, and the V and J calls and clone size come from that table. Here the sample has over 65,000 clones; around 75% occur a single time. Around 4.8% of the sample goes to the ten largest clones.

The sample's time point label, in plain terms: about a year on ibrutinib. For TCR beta library preparation, roughly 2 micrograms of genomic DNA was extracted from cryopreserved PBMCs. Longitudinal blood samples from CLL patients on ibrutinib monotherapy underwent high-throughput TCR beta sequencing. The patients took part in an open-label, single-center phase 2 trial of ibrutinib monotherapy. CDR1 KGHSH and CDR2 LQKENI were looked up in the germline V gene. The CDR3 sequence holds 12 residues, the cysteine and phenylalanine included. Only the CDR3 region is kept as DNA, spanning 36 bases read in frame from base 1. Trimming at the junction amounts to 1 base on V and 5 bases on J, and the germline ends lie 4 bases apart.

The rearranged chain carries TRBV18 and TRBJ2-3; the D gene identity is not certain. This specimen was PBMCs, taken after 12 months of ibrutinib treatment. The sequence derives from a human donor with chronic lymphocytic leukemia. CDR3 sequence: CASSPQLDTQYF. The nucleotide sequence reads TGTGCCAGCTCACCACAGCTAGATACGCAGTATTTT.